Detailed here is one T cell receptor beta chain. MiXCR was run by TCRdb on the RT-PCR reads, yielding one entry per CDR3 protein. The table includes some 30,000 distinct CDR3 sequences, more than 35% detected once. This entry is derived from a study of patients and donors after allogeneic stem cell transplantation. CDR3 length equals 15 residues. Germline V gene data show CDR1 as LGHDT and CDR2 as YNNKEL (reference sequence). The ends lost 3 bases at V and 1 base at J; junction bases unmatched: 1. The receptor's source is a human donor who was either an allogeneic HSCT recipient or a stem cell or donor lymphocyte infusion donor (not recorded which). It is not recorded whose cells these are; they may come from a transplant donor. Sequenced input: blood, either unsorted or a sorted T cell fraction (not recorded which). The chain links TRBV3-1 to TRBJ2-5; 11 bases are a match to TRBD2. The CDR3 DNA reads TGTGCCAGCAGCCAGCTAGCGGGGGGCCAAGAGACCCAGTACTTC. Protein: CASSQLAGGQETQYF.